This T cell receptor beta chain was sequenced for a study of blood T cell repertoires in COVID-19. At the level of the study: The cDNA or gDNA used as material had been derived from T cells, B-cell-depleted T cells, or PBMCs.

Methods used by the authors: How many nucleated cells were present was estimated from reference gene primer amplification. Sequencing was performed with immunoSEQ multiplex PCR; in TCRdb, only in-frame clones are kept and a portion is missing. That table supplies the V and J calls and clone size; D and trimming were determined from the DNA. The sample shows over 90,000 clones, over 85% of them seen only once. From germline, CDR1 is KGHSH and CDR2 LQKENI. The CDR3 spans 19 residues. J gave up 2 bases and V 4 bases, and 14 bases lay outside the gene matches. The V call is TRBV18, the J call TRBJ2-6, with 7 positions matching TRBD1. The source is a woman aged 45-65 years with COVID-19, enrolled during active disease. Sequenced material: peripheral blood. The CDR3 loop reads CASSLRTGSGLAGANVLTF. The CDR3 region has the DNA TGTGCCAGCTCACTCCGGACAGGTAGTGGCTTAGCTGGGGCCAACGTCCTGACTTTC. Complete variable domain (other parts from reference TRBV18 and TRBJ2-6): NAGVMQNPRHLVRRRGQEARLRCSPMKGHSHVYWYRQLPEEGLKFMVYLQKENIIDESGMPKERFSAEFPKEGPSILRIQQVVRGDSAAYFCASSLRTGSGLAGANVLTFGAGSRLTVL.